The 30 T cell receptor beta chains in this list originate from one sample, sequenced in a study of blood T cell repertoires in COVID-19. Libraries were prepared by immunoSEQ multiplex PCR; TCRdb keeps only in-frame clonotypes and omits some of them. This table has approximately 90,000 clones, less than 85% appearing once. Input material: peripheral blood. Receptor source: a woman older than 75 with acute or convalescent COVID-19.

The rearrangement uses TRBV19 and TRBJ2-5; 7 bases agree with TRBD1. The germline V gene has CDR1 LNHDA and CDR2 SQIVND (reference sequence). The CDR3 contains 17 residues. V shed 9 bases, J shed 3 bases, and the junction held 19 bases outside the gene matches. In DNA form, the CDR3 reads TGTGCCAGACGGGACCTGCGAGTCCGGGACAGAGAAGAGACCCAGTACTTC. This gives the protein CARRDLRVRDREETQYF.

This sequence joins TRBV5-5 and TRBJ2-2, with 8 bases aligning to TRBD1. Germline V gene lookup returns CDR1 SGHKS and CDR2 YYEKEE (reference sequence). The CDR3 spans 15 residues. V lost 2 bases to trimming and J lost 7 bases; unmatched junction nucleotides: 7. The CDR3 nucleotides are TGTGCCAGCAGCTTTATGCAGGGGGCTGGCGGGGAGCTGTTTTTT. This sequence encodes CASSFMQGAGGELFF.

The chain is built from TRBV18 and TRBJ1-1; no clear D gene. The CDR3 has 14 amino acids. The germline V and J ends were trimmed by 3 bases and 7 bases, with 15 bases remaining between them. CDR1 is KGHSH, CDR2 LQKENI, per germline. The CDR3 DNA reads TGTGCCAGCTCACCCACCCTAGGAGCTAATGAAGCTTTCTTT. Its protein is CASSPTLGANEAFF. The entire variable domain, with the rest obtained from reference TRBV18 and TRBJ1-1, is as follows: NAGVMQNPRHLVRRRGQEARLRCSPMKGHSHVYWYRQLPEEGLKFMVYLQKENIIDESGMPKERFSAEFPKEGPSILRIQQVVRGDSAAYFCASSPTLGANEAFFGQGTRLTVV.

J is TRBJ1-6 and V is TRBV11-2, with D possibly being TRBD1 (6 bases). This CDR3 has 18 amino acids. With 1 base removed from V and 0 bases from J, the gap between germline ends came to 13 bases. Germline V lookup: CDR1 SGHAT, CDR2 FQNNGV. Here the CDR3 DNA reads TGTGCCAGCAGCTTAGTAGGGACAACCAGCTCCTATAATTCACCCCTCCACTTT. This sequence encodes CASSLVGTTSSYNSPLHF.

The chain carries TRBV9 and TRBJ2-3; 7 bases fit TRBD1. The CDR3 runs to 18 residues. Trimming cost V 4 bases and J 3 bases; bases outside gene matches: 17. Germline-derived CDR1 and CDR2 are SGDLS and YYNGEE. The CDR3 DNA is TGTGCCAGCAGCACAAACGAACCGGGACAGCTAACGACAGATACGCAGTATTTT. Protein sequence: CASSTNEPGQLTTDTQYF.

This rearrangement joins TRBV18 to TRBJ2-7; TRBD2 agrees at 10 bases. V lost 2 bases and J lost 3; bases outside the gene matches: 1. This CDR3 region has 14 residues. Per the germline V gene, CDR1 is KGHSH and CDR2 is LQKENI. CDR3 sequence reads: CASSPLAGGYEQYF. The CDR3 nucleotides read TGTGCCAGCTCACCATTAGCGGGAGGCTACGAGCAGTACTTC.

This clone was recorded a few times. In nucleotides, the CDR3 is TGTGCCAGCAGCTTGGTTAGGACTATTAACACTGAAGCTTTCTTT. It codes for CASSLVRTINTEAFF. V usage is TRBV5-5 and J usage is TRBJ1-1; D gene unclear. V lost 0 bases and J lost 2, with 11 bases in between. Germline V gene sequence: CDR1 SGHKS, CDR2 YYEKEE (reference sequence). CDR3 length equals 15 residues.

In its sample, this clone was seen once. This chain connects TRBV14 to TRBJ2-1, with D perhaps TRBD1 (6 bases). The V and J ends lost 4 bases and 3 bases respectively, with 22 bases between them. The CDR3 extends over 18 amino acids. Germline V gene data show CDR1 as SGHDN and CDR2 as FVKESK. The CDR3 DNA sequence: TGTGCCAGCAGCCGAAATCCATTACAGGGAAGGGGCTACAATGAGCAGTTCTTC. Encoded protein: CASSRNPLQGRGYNEQFF.

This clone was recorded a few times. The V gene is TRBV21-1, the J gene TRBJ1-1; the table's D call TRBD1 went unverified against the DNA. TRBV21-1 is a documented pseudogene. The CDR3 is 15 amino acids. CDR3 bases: TGTGCCAGCATCAACCCGGGAGGACAGGGCTTAAAAGCTTTCTTT. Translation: CASINPGGQGLKAFF.

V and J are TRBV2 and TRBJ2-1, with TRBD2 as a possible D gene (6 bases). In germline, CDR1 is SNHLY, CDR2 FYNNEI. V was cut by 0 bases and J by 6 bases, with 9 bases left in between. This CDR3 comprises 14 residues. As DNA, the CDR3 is TGTGCCAGCAGTGAAGCGCGGGATACCAATGAGCAGTTCTTC. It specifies CASSEARDTNEQFF.

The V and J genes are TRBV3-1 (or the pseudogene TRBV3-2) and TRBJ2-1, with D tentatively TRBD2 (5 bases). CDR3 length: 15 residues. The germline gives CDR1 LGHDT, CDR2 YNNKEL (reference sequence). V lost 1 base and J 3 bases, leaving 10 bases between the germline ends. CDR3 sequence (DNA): TGTGCCAGCAGCCAAGGTAGACTAATCTACAATGAGCAGTTCTTC. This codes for CASSQGRLIYNEQFF.

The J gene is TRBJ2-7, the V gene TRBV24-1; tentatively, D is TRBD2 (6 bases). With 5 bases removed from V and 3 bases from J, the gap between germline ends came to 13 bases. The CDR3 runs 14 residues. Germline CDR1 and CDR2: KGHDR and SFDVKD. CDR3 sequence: CATSAGTASYEQYF. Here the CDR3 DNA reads TGTGCCACCAGTGCCGGGACTGCTAGCTACGAGCAGTACTTC.

The CDR3 protein is CASSPDDLASNEQFF. The DNA of the CDR3 is TGTGCCAGCAGCCCCGACGACCTAGCATCCAATGAGCAGTTCTTC. J is TRBJ2-1 and V is TRBV7-2, with TRBD2 as a possible D gene (5 bases). The CDR3 runs to 15 residues. Germline values: CDR1 SGHTA, CDR2 FQGNSA. V dropped 5 bases and J dropped 6 bases, with 17 bases sitting between them.

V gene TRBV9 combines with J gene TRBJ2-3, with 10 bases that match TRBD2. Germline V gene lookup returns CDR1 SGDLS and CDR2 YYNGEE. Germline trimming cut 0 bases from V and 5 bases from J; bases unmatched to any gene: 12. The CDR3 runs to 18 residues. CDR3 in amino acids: CASSVGVGLAGEVDTQYF. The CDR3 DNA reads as TGTGCCAGCAGCGTAGGTGTTGGCCTAGCGGGAGAGGTAGATACGCAGTATTTT.

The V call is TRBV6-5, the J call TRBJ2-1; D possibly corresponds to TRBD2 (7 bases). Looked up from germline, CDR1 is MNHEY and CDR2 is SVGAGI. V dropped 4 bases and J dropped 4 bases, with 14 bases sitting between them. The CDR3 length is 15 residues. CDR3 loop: CASSSMAGAYNEQFF. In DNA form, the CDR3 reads TGTGCCAGCAGTTCCATGGCGGGGGCGTACAATGAGCAGTTCTTC.

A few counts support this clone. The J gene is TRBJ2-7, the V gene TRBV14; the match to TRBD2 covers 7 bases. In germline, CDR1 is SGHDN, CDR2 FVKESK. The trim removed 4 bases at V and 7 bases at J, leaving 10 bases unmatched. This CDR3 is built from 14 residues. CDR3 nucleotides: TGTGCCAGCAGCCCCGGGCTAGCGGTTGAGGAGCAGTACTTC. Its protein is CASSPGLAVEEQYF.

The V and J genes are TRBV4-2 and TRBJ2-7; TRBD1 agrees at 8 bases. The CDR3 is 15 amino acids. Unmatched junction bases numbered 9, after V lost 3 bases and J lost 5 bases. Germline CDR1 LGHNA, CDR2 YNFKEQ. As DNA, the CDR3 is TGTGCCAGCAGCCACCGTCCCGGGACAGGACACGAGCAGTACTTC. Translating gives CASSHRPGTGHEQYF.

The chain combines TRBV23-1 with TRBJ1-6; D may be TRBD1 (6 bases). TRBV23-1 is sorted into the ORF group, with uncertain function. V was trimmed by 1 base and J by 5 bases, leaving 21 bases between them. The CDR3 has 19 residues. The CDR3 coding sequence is TGCGCCAGCAGTCAATTGGCCCGCCCGTGGGGACAAAATAATTCACCCCTCCACTTT. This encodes CASSQLARPWGQNNSPLHF.

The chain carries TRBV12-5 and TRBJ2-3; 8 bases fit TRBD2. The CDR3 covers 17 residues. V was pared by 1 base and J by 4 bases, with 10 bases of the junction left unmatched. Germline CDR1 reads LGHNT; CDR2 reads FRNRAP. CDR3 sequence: CASGLGVAGSGADTQYF. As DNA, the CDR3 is TGTGCTAGTGGTTTGGGGGTAGCGGGATCAGGCGCAGATACGCAGTATTTT.

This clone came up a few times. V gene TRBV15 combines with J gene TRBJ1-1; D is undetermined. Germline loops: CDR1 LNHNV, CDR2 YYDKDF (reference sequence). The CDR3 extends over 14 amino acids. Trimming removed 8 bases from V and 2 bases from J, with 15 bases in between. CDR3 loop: CATALKETNTEAFF. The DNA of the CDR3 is TGTGCCACCGCCTTGAAGGAGACCAACACTGAAGCTTTCTTT.

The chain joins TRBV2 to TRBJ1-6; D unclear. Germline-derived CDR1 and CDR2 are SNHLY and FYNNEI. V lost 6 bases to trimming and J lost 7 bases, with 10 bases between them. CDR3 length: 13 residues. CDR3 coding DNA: TGTGCCAGCAGAGAGGGAATCAATTCACCCCTCCACTTT. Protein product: CASREGINSPLHF.

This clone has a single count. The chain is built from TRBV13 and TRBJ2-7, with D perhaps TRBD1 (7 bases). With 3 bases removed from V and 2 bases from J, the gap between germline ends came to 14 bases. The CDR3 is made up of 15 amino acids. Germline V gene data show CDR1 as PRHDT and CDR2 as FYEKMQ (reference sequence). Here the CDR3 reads CASSLPGGPTYEQYF. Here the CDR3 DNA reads TGTGCCAGCAGCTTGCCAGGGGGGCCCACCTACGAGCAGTACTTC.

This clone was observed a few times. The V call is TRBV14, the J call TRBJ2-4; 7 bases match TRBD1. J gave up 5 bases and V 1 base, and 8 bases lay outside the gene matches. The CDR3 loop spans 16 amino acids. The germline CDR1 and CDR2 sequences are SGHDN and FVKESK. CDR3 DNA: TGTGCCAGCAGCCAAGGAGGTTCGGGACAGCAAAACATTCAGTACTTC. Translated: CASSQGGSGQQNIQYF. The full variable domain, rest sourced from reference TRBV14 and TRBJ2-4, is EAGVTQFPSHSVIEKGQTVTLRCDPISGHDNLYWYRRVMGKEIKFLLHFVKESKQDESGMPNNRFLAERTGGTYSTLKVQPAELEDSGVYFCASSQGGSGQQNIQYFGAGTRLSVL.

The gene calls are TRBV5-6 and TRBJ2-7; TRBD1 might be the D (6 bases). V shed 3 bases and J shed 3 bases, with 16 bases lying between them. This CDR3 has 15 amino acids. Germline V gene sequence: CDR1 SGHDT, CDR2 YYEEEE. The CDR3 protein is CASSSRRGLIYEQYF. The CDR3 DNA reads TGTGCCAGCAGCTCGCGCAGGGGTTTGATCTACGAGCAGTACTTC.

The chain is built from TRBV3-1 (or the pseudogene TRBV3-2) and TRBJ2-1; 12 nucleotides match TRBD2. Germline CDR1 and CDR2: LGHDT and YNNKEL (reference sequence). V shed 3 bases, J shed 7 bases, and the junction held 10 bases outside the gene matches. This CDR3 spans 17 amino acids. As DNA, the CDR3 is TGTGCCAGCAGCCACTGGTTGACTAGCGGGAGTGGTAATGAGCAGTTCTTC. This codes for CASSHWLTSGSGNEQFF.

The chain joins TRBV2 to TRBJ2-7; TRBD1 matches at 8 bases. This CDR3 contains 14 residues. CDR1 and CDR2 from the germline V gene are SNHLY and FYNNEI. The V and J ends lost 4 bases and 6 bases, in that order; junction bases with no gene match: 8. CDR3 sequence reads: CASSGARGLLEQYF. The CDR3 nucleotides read TGTGCCAGCAGTGGAGCCAGGGGGCTGCTCGAGCAGTACTTC.

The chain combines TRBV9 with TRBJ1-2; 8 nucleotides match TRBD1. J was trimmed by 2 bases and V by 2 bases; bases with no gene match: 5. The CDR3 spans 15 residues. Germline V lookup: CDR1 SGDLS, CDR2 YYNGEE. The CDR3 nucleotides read TGTGCCAGCAGCGTTCGGACAGGGAAAAACTATGGCTACACCTTC. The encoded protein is CASSVRTGKNYGYTF.

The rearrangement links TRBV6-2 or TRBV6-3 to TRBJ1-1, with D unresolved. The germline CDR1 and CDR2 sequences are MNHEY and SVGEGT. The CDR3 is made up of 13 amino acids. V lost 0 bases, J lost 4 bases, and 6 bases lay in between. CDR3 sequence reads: CASSYSSVTEAFF. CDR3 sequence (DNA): TGTGCCAGCAGTTACTCGTCAGTCACTGAAGCTTTCTTT.

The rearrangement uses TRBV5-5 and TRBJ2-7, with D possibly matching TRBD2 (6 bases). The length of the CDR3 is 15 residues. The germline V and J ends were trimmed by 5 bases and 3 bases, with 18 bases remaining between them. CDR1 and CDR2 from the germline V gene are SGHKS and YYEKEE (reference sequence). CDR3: CASSMGGAGGYEQYF. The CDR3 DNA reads TGTGCCAGCAGTATGGGAGGAGCTGGAGGCTACGAGCAGTACTTC.

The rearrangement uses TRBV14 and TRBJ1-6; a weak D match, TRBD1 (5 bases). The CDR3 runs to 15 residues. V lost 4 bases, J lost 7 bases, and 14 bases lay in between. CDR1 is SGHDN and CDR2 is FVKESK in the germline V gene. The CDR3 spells CASSRAGVTNSPLHF. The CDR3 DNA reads TGTGCCAGCAGCCGGGCGGGGGTTACAAATTCACCCCTCCACTTT.